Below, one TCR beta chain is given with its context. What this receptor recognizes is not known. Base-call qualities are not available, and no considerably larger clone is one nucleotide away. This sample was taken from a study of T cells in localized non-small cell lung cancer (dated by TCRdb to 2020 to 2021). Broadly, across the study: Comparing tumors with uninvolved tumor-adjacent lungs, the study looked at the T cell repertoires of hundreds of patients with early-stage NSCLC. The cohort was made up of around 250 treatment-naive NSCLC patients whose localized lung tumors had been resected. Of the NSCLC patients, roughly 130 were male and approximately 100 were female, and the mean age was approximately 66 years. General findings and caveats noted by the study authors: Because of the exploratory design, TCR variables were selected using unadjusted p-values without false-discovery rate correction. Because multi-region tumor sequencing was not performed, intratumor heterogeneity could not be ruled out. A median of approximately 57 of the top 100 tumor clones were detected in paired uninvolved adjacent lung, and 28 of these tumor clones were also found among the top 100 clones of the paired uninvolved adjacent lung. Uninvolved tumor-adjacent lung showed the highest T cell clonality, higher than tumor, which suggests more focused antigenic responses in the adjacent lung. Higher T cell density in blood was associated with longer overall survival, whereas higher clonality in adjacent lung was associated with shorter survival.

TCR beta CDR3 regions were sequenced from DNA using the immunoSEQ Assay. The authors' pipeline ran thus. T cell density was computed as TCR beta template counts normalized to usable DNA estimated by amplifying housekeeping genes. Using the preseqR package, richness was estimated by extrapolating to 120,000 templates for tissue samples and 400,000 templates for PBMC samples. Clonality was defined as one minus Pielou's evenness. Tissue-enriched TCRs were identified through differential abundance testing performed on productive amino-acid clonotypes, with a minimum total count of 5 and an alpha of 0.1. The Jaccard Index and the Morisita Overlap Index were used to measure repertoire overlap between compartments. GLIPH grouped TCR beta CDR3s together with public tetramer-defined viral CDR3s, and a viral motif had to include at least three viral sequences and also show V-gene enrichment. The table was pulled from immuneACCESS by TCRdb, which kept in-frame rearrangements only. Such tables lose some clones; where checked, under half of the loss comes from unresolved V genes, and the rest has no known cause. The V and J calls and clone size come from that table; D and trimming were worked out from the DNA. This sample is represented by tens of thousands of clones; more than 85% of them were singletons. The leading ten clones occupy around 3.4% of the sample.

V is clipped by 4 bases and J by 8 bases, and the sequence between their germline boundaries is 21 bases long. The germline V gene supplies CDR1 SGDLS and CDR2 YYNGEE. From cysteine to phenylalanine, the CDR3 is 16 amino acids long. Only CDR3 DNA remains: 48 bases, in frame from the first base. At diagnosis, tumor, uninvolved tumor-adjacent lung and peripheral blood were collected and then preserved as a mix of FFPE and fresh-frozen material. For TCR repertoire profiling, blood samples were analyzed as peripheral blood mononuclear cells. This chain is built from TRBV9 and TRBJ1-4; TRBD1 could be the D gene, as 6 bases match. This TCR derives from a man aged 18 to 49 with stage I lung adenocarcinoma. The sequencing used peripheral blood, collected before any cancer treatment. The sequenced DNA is TGTGCCAGCAGCTCTAACGAGGGGGGGCGCGAAGAAAAACTGTTTTTT. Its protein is CASSSNEGGREEKLFF.